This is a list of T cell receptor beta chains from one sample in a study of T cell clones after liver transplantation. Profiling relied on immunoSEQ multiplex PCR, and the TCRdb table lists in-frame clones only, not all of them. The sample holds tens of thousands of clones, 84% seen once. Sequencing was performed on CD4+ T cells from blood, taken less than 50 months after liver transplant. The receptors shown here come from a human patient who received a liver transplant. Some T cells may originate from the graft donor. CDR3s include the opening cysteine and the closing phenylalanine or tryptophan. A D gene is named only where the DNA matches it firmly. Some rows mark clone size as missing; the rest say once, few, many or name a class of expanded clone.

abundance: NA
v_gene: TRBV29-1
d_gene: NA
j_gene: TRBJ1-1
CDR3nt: TGCAGCGTTCCGAGGGGCAGGAACACTGAAGCTTTCTTT
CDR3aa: CSVPRGRNTEAFF

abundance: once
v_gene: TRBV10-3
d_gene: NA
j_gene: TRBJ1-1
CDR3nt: TGTGCCACGAAACAGGGTGAAGGGACTGAAGCTTTCTTT
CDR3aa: CATKQGEGTEAFF

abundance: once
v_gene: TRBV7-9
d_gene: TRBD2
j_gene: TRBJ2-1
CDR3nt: TGTGCCAGCAGCCCCCGTAGCGGGATTTACAATGAGCAGTTCTTC
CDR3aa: CASSPRSGIYNEQFF

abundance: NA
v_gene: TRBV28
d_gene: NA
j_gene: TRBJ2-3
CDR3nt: TGTGCCAGCAGAACAGGGGGGGGATACACAGATACGCAGTATTTT
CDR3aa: CASRTGGGYTDTQYF

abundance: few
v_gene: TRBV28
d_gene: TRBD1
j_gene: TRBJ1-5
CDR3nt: TGTGCCAGCAGTTCCGGGACAGGGGTTCAGCCCCAGCATTTT
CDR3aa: CASSSGTGVQPQHF

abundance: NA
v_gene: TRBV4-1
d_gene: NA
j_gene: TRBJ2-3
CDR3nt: TGCGCCAGCGCGGTTTCCGATACGCAGTATTTT
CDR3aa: CASAVSDTQYF

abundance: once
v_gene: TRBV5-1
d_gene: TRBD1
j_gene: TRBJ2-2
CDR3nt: TGCGCCAGCAGCTCGCACGGGGGACAGGGGGCGCAAGCCGGGGAGCTGTTTTTT
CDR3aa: CASSSHGGQGAQAGELFF

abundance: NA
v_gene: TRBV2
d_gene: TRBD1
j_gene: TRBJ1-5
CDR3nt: TGTGCCAGCAGGAATAAAGAGGGGGCTCAGCCCCAGCATTTT
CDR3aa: CASRNKEGAQPQHF

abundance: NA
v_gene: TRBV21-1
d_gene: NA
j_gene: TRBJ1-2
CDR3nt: TGTGCCAGCAGCCGGGGACAAGCTTATGGCTACACCTTC
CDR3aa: CASSRGQAYGYTF

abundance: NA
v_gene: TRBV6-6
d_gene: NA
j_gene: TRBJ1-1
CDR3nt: TGTGCCAGCAGTTACGTTTTGGAAGCTTTCTTT
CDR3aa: CASSYVLEAFF

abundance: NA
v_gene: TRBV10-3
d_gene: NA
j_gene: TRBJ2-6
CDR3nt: TGTGCCATCGGAGACGTCGCACGCTCTGGGGCCAACGTCCTGACTTTC
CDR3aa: CAIGDVARSGANVLTF

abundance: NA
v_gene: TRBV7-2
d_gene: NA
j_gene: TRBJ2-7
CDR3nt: TGTGCCAGCAGAGTAACGTCCTCGGCGTACGAGCAGTACTTC
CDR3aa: CASRVTSSAYEQYF

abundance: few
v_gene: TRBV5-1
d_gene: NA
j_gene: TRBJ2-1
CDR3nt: TGCGCCACCTCTTGGACTAGGGACAACAATGAGCAGTTCTTC
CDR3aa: CATSWTRDNNEQFF

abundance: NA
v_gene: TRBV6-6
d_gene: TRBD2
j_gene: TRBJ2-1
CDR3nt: TGTGCCAGCAGTCACCTAGCGGGGCTAAACAATGAGCAGTTCTTC
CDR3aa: CASSHLAGLNNEQFF

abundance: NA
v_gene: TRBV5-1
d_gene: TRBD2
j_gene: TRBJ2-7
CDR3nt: TGCGCCAGCAGCTTCACTAGCGGGAGGAACGAGCAGTACTTC
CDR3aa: CASSFTSGRNEQYF

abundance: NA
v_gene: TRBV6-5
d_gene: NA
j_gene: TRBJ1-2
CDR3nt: TGTGCCAGCAGTAACGTGGGACCGGGAGATGGCTACACCTTC
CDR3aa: CASSNVGPGDGYTF

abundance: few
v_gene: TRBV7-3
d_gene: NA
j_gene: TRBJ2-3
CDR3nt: TGTGCCAGCAGCTTCGACAGAACAGATACGCAGTATTTT
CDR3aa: CASSFDRTDTQYF

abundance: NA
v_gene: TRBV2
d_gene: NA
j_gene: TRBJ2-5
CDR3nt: TGTGCCAGCAGTGGGGGTGTTGAGACCCAGTACTTC
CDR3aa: CASSGGVETQYF

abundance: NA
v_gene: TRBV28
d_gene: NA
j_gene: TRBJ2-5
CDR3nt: TGTGCCAGCATATCGTGGGGGGGCCAACAAGAGACCCAGTACTTC
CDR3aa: CASISWGGQQETQYF

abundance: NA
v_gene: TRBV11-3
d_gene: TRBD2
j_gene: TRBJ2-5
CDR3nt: TGTGCCAGCAGCCACAATGCGGGAGGGCTCCCTGGGACCCAGTACTTC
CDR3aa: CASSHNAGGLPGTQYF

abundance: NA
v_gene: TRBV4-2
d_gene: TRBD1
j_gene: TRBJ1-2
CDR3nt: TGTGCCAGCAGCCAAGATTTTGGGACAGGGGGCGATTTTAGCTATGGCTACACCTTC
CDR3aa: CASSQDFGTGGDFSYGYTF

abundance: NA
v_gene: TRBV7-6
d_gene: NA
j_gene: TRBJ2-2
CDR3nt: TGTGCCAGCAGCTCCACTACTACTACCACGATAACCGGGGAGCTGTTTTTT
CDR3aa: CASSSTTTTTITGELFF

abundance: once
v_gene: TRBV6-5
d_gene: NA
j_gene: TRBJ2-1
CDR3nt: TGTGCCAGCAGGGGACGGTTGTACAATGAGCAGTTCTTC
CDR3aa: CASRGRLYNEQFF

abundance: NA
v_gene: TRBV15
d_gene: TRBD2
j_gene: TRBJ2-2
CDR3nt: TGTGCCACCAGCCGGGGGGGCCTCACCGGGGAGCTGTTTTTT
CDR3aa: CATSRGGLTGELFF

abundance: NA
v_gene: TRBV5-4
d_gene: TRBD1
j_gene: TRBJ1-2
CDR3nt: TGTGCCAGCAGCCTAAATGACAGGGTTAACTATGGCTACACCTTC
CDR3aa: CASSLNDRVNYGYTF

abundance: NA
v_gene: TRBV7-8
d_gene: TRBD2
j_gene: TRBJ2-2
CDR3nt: TGTGCCAGCAGCTTAGGTAGCGGGGGGAACACCGGGGAGCTGTTTTTT
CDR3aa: CASSLGSGGNTGELFF

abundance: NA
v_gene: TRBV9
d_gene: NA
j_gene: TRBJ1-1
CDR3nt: TGTGCCAGCAGCCCTCACAGGGACACTGAAGCTTTCTTT
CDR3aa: CASSPHRDTEAFF

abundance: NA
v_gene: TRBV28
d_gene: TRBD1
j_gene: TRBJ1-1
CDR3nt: TGTGCCAGCAGTTTAGGGGACAGGGCGGCTTTCTTT
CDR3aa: CASSLGDRAAFF

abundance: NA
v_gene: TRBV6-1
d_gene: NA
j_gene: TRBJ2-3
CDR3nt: TGTGCCAGCAGTGAGGGGAACACAGATACGCAGTATTTT
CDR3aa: CASSEGNTDTQYF

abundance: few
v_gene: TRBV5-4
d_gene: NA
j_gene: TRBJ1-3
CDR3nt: TGTGCCAGCAGCTCAGGGATAGACTCTGGAAACACCATATATTTT
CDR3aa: CASSSGIDSGNTIYF

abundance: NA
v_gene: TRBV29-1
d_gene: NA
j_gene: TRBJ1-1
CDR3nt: TGCAGCGTCGAGACAGCCTTGAACACTGAAGCTTTCTTT
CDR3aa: CSVETALNTEAFF

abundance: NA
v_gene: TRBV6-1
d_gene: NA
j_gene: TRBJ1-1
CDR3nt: TGTGCCAGCAGTGAATGGGGTGAAGCTTTCTTT
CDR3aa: CASSEWGEAFF

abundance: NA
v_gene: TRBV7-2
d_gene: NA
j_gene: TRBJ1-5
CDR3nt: TGTGCCAGCAGCTTAATGGGGGATAGCAATCAGCCCCAGCATTTT
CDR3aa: CASSLMGDSNQPQHF

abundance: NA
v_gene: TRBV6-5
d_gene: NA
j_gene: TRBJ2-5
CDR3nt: TGTGCCAGCATGGTGGCAGGGGAAGAGACCCAGTACTTC
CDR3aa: CASMVAGEETQYF

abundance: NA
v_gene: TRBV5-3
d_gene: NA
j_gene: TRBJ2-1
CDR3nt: TGTGCCAGAAGCCCCGGATCTAACTCCTACAATGAGCAGTTCTTC
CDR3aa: CARSPGSNSYNEQFF

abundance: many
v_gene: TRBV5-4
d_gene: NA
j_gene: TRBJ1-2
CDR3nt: TGTGCCAGCAGCTCGGGGGCAGACACCTATGGCTACACCTTC
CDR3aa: CASSSGADTYGYTF

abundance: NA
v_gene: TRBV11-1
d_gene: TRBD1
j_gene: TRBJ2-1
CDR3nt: TGTGCCAGCAGCCTCTACAGGGGGCAACGCGAGAGAGTGTTGCAGTTCTTC
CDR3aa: CASSLYRGQRERVLQFF

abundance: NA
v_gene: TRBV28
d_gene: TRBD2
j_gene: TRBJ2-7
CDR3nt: TGTGCCAGCAGTCCGGGGACTAGCGGGAGAAGGGGTCTCGAGCAGTACTTC
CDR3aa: CASSPGTSGRRGLEQYF

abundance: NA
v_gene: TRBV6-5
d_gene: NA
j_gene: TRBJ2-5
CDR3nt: TGTGCCACCTTACGACAGGATCAAGAGACCCAGTACTTC
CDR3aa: CATLRQDQETQYF

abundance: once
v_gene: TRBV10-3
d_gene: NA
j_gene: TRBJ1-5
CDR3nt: TGTGCCATCAGGGAAGGACGGAATAGCAATCAGCCCCAGCATTTT
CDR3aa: CAIREGRNSNQPQHF

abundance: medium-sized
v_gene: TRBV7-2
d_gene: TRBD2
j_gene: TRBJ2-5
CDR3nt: TGTGCCAGCAGCTTAGGGCGGGGGGGCCCAGAGACCCAGTACTTC
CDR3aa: CASSLGRGGPETQYF

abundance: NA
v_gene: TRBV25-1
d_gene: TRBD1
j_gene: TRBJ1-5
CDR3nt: TGTGCCAGCGGCAGGGGGGGGGATCAGCCCCAGCATTTT
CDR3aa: CASGRGGDQPQHF

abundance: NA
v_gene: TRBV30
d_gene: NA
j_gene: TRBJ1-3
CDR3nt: TGTGCCTGGAGCGACATCGCGTTCTCTGGAAACACCATATATTTT
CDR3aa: CAWSDIAFSGNTIYF

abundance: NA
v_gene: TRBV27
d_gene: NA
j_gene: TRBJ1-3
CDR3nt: TGTGCCAGCAGTTTATGGCAGACCGACTCTGGAAACACCATATATTTT
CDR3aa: CASSLWQTDSGNTIYF

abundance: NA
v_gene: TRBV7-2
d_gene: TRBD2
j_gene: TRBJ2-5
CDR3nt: TGTGCCAGCAGCTCTGGACTAGTTCAAGAGACCCAGTACTTC
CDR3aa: CASSSGLVQETQYF

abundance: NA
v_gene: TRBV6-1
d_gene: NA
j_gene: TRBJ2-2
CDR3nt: TGTGCCTCCCTAGGGTTTAGACCCGGGGAGCTGTTTTTT
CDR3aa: CASLGFRPGELFF

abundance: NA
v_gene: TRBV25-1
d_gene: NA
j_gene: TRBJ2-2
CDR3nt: TGTGCCAGCACCAATAGAGGAGGGATTGGGGTCGGGGAGCTGTTTTTT
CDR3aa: CASTNRGGIGVGELFF

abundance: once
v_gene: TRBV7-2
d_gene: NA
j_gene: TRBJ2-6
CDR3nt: TGTGCCAGCAGCCCCCCAAGGGGCAGGGCGTCTGGGGCCAACGTCCTGACTTTC
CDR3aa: CASSPPRGRASGANVLTF

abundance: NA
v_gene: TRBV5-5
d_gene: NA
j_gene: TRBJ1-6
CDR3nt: TGTGCCAGCAGCTACCCGGGTTCACCCCTCCACTTT
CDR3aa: CASSYPGSPLHF

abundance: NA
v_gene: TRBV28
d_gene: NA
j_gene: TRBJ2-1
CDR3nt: TGTGCCAGCACCCTCGCTGGGGGACCTCTAGATCGGGAGCAGTTCTTC
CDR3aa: CASTLAGGPLDREQFF

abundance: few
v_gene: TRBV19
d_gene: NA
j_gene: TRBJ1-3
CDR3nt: TGTGCCAGTAGTATTGGGAGAAACACCATATATTTT
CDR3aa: CASSIGRNTIYF

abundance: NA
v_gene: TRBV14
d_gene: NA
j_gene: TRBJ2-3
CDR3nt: TGTGCCAGCAGCCCCGCCCTGGATGATACGCAGTATTTT
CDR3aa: CASSPALDDTQYF

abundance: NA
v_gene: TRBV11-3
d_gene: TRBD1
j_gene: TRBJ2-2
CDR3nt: TGTGCCAGCAGCGTGAACAGGGGCACCGGGGAGCTGTTTTTT
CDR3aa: CASSVNRGTGELFF